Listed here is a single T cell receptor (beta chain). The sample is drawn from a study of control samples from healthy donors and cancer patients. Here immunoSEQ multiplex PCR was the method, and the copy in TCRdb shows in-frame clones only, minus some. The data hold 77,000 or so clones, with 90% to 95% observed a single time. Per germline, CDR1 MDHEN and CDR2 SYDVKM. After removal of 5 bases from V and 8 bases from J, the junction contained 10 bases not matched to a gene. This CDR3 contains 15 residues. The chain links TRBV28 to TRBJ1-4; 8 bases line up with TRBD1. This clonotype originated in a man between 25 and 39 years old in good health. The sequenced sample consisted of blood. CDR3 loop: CASSPPGQALEKLFF. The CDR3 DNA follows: TGTGCCAGCAGTCCCCCGGGACAGGCGTTAGAAAAACTGTTTTTT.